This T cell receptor beta chain stems from a study of shared clonotypes between healthy human individuals. Method: immunoSEQ multiplex PCR; TCRdb's copy keeps in-frame clones and lacks some. The data contain roughly 500,000 clones, 90% to 96% of them singletons. The source material was naive CD4+ T cells sorted from blood. Indicated subset: CD45RA+ positively selected. The receptor comes from a woman in her twenties or thirties in good health.

Here the CDR3 reads CASRRIAETGELFF. The CDR3 nucleotides are TGTGCCAGCAGGAGAATAGCGGAGACCGGGGAGCTGTTTTTT. The chain couples TRBV6-1 to TRBJ2-2, with D possibly TRBD2 on 6 matching bases. Trimming cost V 6 bases and J 5 bases, with 13 bases left between them. Germline values: CDR1 MNHNS, CDR2 SASEGT. The CDR3 spans 14 residues.